Listed here are 28 T cell receptor beta chains from one sample, sequenced in a study of blood T cells in healthy people across ages. Primed by a sample-barcoded 5' primer and a J-beta primer mix, a second PCR proceeded for roughly 6 to 12 cycles. MiXCR, applied by TCRdb to the 5' RACE reads, yields one record per CDR3 protein. The sample has some 670,000 distinct CDR3 sequences; 52% are singletons. Sequenced material: blood. The receptors stem from a woman of 80 years or more in good health.

The CDR3 is CASSQDELAGAADTQYF. CDR3 coding DNA: TGTGCCAGCAGCCAAGATGAACTAGCGGGAGCGGCAGATACGCAGTATTTT. The chain carries TRBV3-1 and TRBJ2-3; 11 nucleotides match TRBD2. Per the germline V gene, CDR1 is LGHDT and CDR2 is YNNKEL (reference sequence). V gave up 0 bases and J gave up 4 bases; unmatched junction bases: 6. There are 17 residues in the CDR3.

This clonotype was detected many times. V and J are TRBV4-2 and TRBJ2-6; no firm D call. This CDR3 region has 15 residues. Germline V gene data show CDR1 as LGHNA and CDR2 as YNFKEQ. Trimming removed 1 base at V and 0 bases at J, with 4 bases between. In DNA form, the CDR3 reads TGTGCCAGCAGCCAAGTCAGCTCTGGGGCCAACGTCCTGACTTTC. This encodes CASSQVSSGANVLTF.

The genes are TRBV5-1 and TRBJ2-7; 7 bases map to TRBD2. This CDR3 is 16 amino acids long. V lost 4 bases to trimming and J lost 2 bases; unmatched junction nucleotides: 12. Germline V CDR1 and CDR2: SGHRS, YFSETQ. CDR3 DNA: TGCGCCAGCAGCCCCGGGCTAGCGGTAATTACCTACGAGCAGTACTTC. This codes for CASSPGLAVITYEQYF.

Remarks on this clonotype: Possible read error: a much larger clone is one base away. This chain links TRBV6-6 with TRBJ2-7, with 9 bases matching TRBD1. From germline, CDR1 is MNHNY and CDR2 SVGAGI (reference sequence). The J segment lost 5 bases and the V segment lost 5 bases, leaving 1 base of the junction unmatched. The CDR3 loop spans 12 amino acids. CDR3 nucleotide sequence: TGTGCCAGCAGTACAGGGGGCGACGAGCAGTACTTC. This translates into CASSTGGDEQYF.

V gene TRBV20-1 combines with J gene TRBJ2-7; 12 nucleotides agree with TRBD2. CDR3 length: 13 amino acids. CDR1 is DFQATT and CDR2 is SNEGSKA in the germline V gene (reference sequence). In DNA form, the CDR3 reads TGCAGGGCGGGACTAGCGGGCTTATACGAGCAGTACTTC. Protein product: CRAGLAGLYEQYF.

Ten or more counts support this clonotype. The chain couples TRBV3-1 to TRBJ2-1; D may correspond to TRBD1 or TRBD2 (5 bases each). Germline V gives CDR1 LGHDT, CDR2 YNNKEL (reference sequence). CDR3 length: 12 residues. Trimming stripped 3 bases from V and 10 bases from J, with 10 bases between. CDR3 sequence (DNA): TGTGCCAGCAGCCACGGGACGGCGGAGCAGTTCTTC. Amino acid sequence: CASSHGTAEQFF.

Only one count was recorded for this clonotype. A junction boundary mismatches the germline segment, possibly from a read error. V is TRBV4-3 and J is TRBJ2-5; D tentatively reads TRBD1 or TRBD2 (6 bases each). The better agreement between TRBJ2-7 and the DNA end casts doubt on the J call. The CDR3 is 14 residues long. Germline CDR1 reads LGHNA; CDR2 reads YSLEER. As DNA, the CDR3 is TGCGCCGGCAGCCAGGAATGGGGGGCCGGCGAGCAGTACTTC. It is translated as CAGSQEWGAGEQYF.

This clonotype was seen a single time. The chain uses TRBV7-9 and TRBJ2-4; D tentatively fits TRBD1 or TRBD2 (5 bases each). The CDR3 sequence is 15 residues long. The ends were cut back, 4 bases at V and 8 bases at J, with 18 bases in the middle. Germline assignment: CDR1 SEHNR and CDR2 FQNEAQ (reference sequence). CDR3 residues: CASSSRRGEGDIQYF. The CDR3 DNA reads as TGTGCCAGCAGCTCCAGACGGGGAGAAGGGGACATTCAGTACTTC.

A note on this clonotype: A much larger clone sits a single nucleotide away, making a read error possible. This CDR3 reads CSVEDPSGSSYEQFF. The CDR3 bases are TGCAGCGTTGAAGATCCTAGCGGGAGCTCCTACGAGCAGTTCTTC. The chain links TRBV29-1 to TRBJ2-1; 10 nucleotides align to TRBD2. Trimming cost V 0 bases and J 10 bases; bases outside gene matches: 9. In germline, CDR1 is SQVTM, CDR2 ANQGSEA. This CDR3 comprises 15 residues.

V is TRBV2 and J is TRBJ2-7; 8 nucleotides agree with TRBD1. J gave up 1 base and V 1 base, and 3 bases lay outside the gene matches. CDR3 length: 15 residues. Germline V gives CDR1 SNHLY, CDR2 FYNNEI. For the CDR3, the DNA is TGTGCCAGCAGTGAAGGGGACAGGCGTTCCTACGAGCAGTACTTC. Residues: CASSEGDRRSYEQYF.

The chain recombines TRBV10-3 with TRBJ1-2, with D possibly matching TRBD1 (5 bases). Germline assignment: CDR1 ENHRY and CDR2 SYGVKD. The V gene lost 5 bases and the J gene lost 2 bases, with 9 bases spanning the gap. The CDR3 has 13 amino acids. CDR3 in amino acids: CAISSGTNYGYTF. Here the CDR3 DNA reads TGTGCCATCAGTTCCGGGACCAACTATGGCTACACCTTC.

The CDR3 reads CSVEDGRGVVNEQFF. The CDR3 DNA is TGCAGCGTTGAAGATGGTCGAGGGGTTGTAAATGAGCAGTTCTTC. The gene calls are TRBV29-1 and TRBJ2-1; TRBD1 or TRBD2 may be the D gene (5 bases each). Germline V gives CDR1 SQVTM, CDR2 ANQGSEA. The CDR3 totals 15 residues. The V gene lost 0 bases and the J gene lost 7 bases, with 16 bases spanning the gap.

The rearrangement uses TRBV4-1 and TRBJ2-7; D could derive from TRBD1 or TRBD2 (5 bases each). This CDR3 has 16 amino acids. CDR1 is MGHRA, CDR2 YSYEKL, per germline. V was pared by 1 base and J by 2 bases, with 15 bases between. This chain's CDR3 is CASSQGVRGSTYEQYF. Written as DNA, the CDR3 is TGCGCCAGCAGCCAAGGAGTACGGGGCTCCACCTACGAGCAGTACTTC.

Details on this clonotype: Possible read error: a much larger clone is one base away. The chain uses TRBV28 and TRBJ1-6; D is ambiguous. CDR1 is MDHEN and CDR2 is SYDVKM in the germline V gene. The CDR3 consists of 14 residues. The V gene lost 5 bases and the J gene lost 10 bases, with 15 bases spanning the gap. The CDR3 DNA is TGTGCCAGCAGTGTAAGGGTGCACAAGTCACCCCTCCACTTT. It is translated as CASSVRVHKSPLHF.

The gene calls are TRBV5-4 and TRBJ2-1, with 9 nucleotides matching TRBD1. Germline V gene lookup returns CDR1 SGHNT and CDR2 YYREEE (reference sequence). The CDR3 consists of 14 residues. The ends lost 10 bases at V and 9 bases at J; junction bases unmatched: 14. The CDR3 bases are TGTGCCTACTGGGCGGACAGGGGTGACACTGAGCAGTTCTTC. Amino acid sequence: CAYWADRGDTEQFF.

The genes are TRBV4-2 and TRBJ2-7; 7 bases match TRBD2. The CDR3 has 13 residues. V dropped 4 bases and J dropped 7; count of bases not matched to a gene: 7. The germline CDR1 and CDR2 sequences are LGHNA and YNFKEQ. The CDR3 coding sequence is TGTGCCAGCAGCCCCGGGGTAGCGGGTGAGCAGTACTTC. This sequence encodes CASSPGVAGEQYF.

This clonotype has at least ten counts. The chain combines TRBV20-1 with TRBJ2-1; tentative D call: TRBD1 (6 bases). Per the germline V gene, CDR1 is DFQATT and CDR2 is SNEGSKA (reference sequence). V lost 5 bases and J 6 bases, leaving 11 bases between the germline ends. The CDR3 runs to 12 residues. CDR3 DNA sequence: TGCAGTGCTGGGGGCCCGTCCAATGAGCAGTTCTTC. Translating it yields CSAGGPSNEQFF.

On this clonotype: A much larger clone lies a single base off, so this may be a read error. The V call is TRBV2, the J call TRBJ2-5; a weak D match, TRBD1 (5 bases). There are 13 residues in the CDR3. V was trimmed by 10 bases and J by 0 bases, leaving 12 bases between them. Germline V gives CDR1 SNHLY, CDR2 FYNNEI. For the CDR3, the DNA is TGTGCCAACAGGATGGAGTACCAAGAGACCCAGTACTTC. Encoded protein: CANRMEYQETQYF. The whole variable domain, filled in from reference TRBV2 and TRBJ2-5, reads EPEVTQTPSHQVTQMGQEVILRCVPISNHLYFYWYRQILGQKVEFLVSFYNNEISEKSEIFDDQFSVERPDGSNFTLKIRSTKLEDSAMYFCANRMEYQETQYFGPGTRLLVL.

About this clonotype itself: A much larger clone differs by one base, so this may be a read error. The J gene is TRBJ2-1, the V gene TRBV6-1; no definite D call. Per germline, CDR1 MNHNS and CDR2 SASEGT. This CDR3 spans 14 amino acids. The CDR3 loop is CTSSEALGPNEQFF. CDR3 coding DNA: TGTACCAGCAGTGAAGCTCTGGGCCCCAATGAGCAGTTCTTC.

In its sample, this clonotype was seen a few times. This chain connects TRBV14 to TRBJ2-3; 7 bases are shared with TRBD2. Trimming at V came to 0 bases and at J to 1 base, leaving 10 bases not matched to a gene. The CDR3 consists of 18 residues. Looked up from germline, CDR1 is SGHDN and CDR2 is FVKESK. CDR3 in amino acids: CASSQDPPTSARTDTQYF. The CDR3 nucleotides are TGTGCCAGCAGCCAAGATCCCCCTACTAGCGCCCGCACAGATACGCAGTATTTT.

Note on this clonotype: One junction end does not reproduce the germline sequence, and a read error may be involved. The gene calls are TRBV6-2 or TRBV6-3 and TRBJ2-4; D is perhaps TRBD2 (6 bases). Germline V gives CDR1 MNHEY, CDR2 SVGEGT. The CDR3 contains 15 residues. CDR3 protein: CASGTPRPAKNTQYF. The DNA for the CDR3 is TGTGCCAGTGGGACTCCCCGTCCAGCCAAAAACACTCAGTACTTC.

CDR3 nucleotide sequence: TGTGCCAGCAGCTTAGAGGGGACTAGCGGGAGTAGGGAGCAGTTCTTC. It codes for CASSLEGTSGSREQFF. The chain recombines TRBV7-2 with TRBJ2-1; 14 bases match TRBD2. The CDR3 has 16 amino acids. Germline loops: CDR1 SGHTA, CDR2 FQGNSA. The junction had 6 bases not matched to a gene; V was cut back by 1 base and J by 10 bases.

In this sample, this clonotype turned up many times. The chain links TRBV28 to TRBJ2-3; 13 bases are shared with TRBD2. J was trimmed by 5 bases and V by 5 bases; bases with no gene match: 7. Germline lookup yields CDR1 MDHEN and CDR2 SYDVKM. The CDR3 spans 16 residues. The CDR3 DNA is TGTGCCAGCAGTCCGCCACTAGCGGGGGGGCGAGATACGCAGTATTTT. Amino acid sequence: CASSPPLAGGRDTQYF.

This clonotype was counted many times. The chain joins TRBV5-1 to TRBJ2-3; 9 bases agree with TRBD2. The CDR3 sequence is 14 residues long. Germline V lookup: CDR1 SGHRS, CDR2 YFSETQ. With 4 bases clipped from V and 4 bases from J, the junction kept 4 bases outside the gene matches. CDR3 region: CASSPRLAADTQYF. DNA for the CDR3: TGCGCCAGCAGCCCGCGACTAGCGGCAGATACGCAGTATTTT.

The V call is TRBV2, the J call TRBJ2-1, with a weak D call TRBD2 (6 bases). Trimming stripped 6 bases from V and 9 bases from J, with 12 bases between. CDR1 SNHLY and CDR2 FYNNEI come from the germline V gene. This CDR3 spans 12 amino acids. The CDR3 DNA reads as TGTGCCAGCAGGGCTAGCGAGAGTGAGCAGTTCTTC. Protein: CASRASESEQFF.

In regard to this clonotype: A much larger clone differs by one base, so this may be a read error. The genes are TRBV20-1 and TRBJ2-3; 11 nucleotides agree with TRBD2. The trim removed 1 base at V and 3 bases at J, leaving 3 bases unmatched. This CDR3 region has 15 residues. Germline assignment: CDR1 DFQATT and CDR2 SNEGSKA (reference sequence). In DNA form, the CDR3 reads TGCAGTGCTAGAGCGTCTAGCGGGAGGACAGATACGCAGTATTTT. This encodes CSARASSGRTDTQYF.

This clonotype has a handful of counts. The chain employs TRBV6-6 and TRBJ2-3, with 7 bases lining up with TRBD2. This CDR3 comprises 16 residues. Germline CDR1 reads MNHNY; CDR2 reads SVGAGI (reference sequence). V shed 2 bases, J shed 0 bases, and the junction held 5 bases outside the gene matches. CDR3 loop: CASSYGRAASTDTQYF. As DNA, the CDR3 is TGTGCCAGCAGTTACGGGAGGGCGGCTAGCACAGATACGCAGTATTTT.

This clonotype has a single count. The rearrangement uses TRBV5-6 and TRBJ1-1; 7 bases align to TRBD1. Germline CDR1 and CDR2: SGHDT and YYEEEE. This CDR3 spans 13 amino acids. With 6 bases clipped from V and 6 bases from J, the junction kept 8 bases outside the gene matches. CDR3 loop: CASNHWTGAEAFF. The DNA of the CDR3 is TGTGCCAGCAACCATTGGACAGGCGCTGAAGCTTTCTTT.